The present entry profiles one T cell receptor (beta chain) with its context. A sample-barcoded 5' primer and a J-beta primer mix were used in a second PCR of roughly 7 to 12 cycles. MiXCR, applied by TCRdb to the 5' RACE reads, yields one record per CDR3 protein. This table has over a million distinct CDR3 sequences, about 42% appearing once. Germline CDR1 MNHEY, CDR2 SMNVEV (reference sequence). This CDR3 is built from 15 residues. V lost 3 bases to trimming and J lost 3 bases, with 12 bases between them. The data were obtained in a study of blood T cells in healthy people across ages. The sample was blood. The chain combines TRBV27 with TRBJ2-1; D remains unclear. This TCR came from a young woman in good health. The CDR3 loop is CASSFGPLLYNEQFF. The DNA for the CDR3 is TGTGCCAGCAGTTTTGGCCCCCTCCTCTACAATGAGCAGTTCTTC.